These 4 T cell receptor beta chains share one sample of origin, sequenced in a study of shared clonotypes between healthy human individuals. Sequencing used immunoSEQ multiplex PCR; TCRdb keeps in-frame clones, though not all of them. The data hold 2 million to 3 million clones, with around nine tenths observed a single time. Sample: naive CD4+ T cells sorted from blood. Subset defined: CD45RA+ positively selected. The receptors here all came from a man between 18 and 29 years old in good health.

This clone was recorded only once. The chain has TRBV7-9 and TRBJ2-7, with D possibly being TRBD2 (7 bases). The V end lost 5 bases, the J end lost 4 bases, and 15 bases lay between the germline ends. Germline assignment: CDR1 SEHNR and CDR2 FQNEAQ (reference sequence). The CDR3 extends over 14 amino acids. CDR3 DNA sequence: TGTGCCAGCAGCGTTTGGGGGGGCCCGTACGAGCAGTACTTC. This gives the protein CASSVWGGPYEQYF.

The genes are TRBV5-1 and TRBJ1-5; maybe TRBD1 (5 bases). Germline CDR1 reads SGHRS; CDR2 reads YFSETQ. The CDR3 spans 15 residues. V gave up 0 bases and J gave up 6 bases, with 13 bases separating them. CDR3 residues: CASSLDGRVSQPQHF. CDR3 DNA sequence: TGCGCCAGCAGCTTGGACGGCAGGGTTAGTCAGCCCCAGCATTTT.

The V gene is TRBV29-1, the J gene TRBJ2-4; TRBD1 matches at 7 bases. Germline V lookup: CDR1 SQVTM, CDR2 ANQGSEA. The CDR3 totals 13 residues. The V segment lost 5 bases and the J segment 4 bases; nucleotides outside the gene matches: 5. The chain's CDR3 is CSVTGTVKNIQYF. CDR3 bases: TGCAGCGTTACCGGGACAGTTAAAAACATTCAGTACTTC.

A word on this clone: This sample includes further DNA sequences coding for the same CDR3. This chain links TRBV5-4 with TRBJ1-1, with no clear D. V lost 2 bases to trimming and J lost 2 bases, with 4 bases between them. The CDR3 sequence is 12 residues long. Germline loops: CDR1 SGHNT, CDR2 YYREEE (reference sequence). CDR3 coding DNA: TGTGCCAGCAGCTTTCCCAACACTGAAGCTTTCTTT. It is translated as CASSFPNTEAFF. Combining the CDR3 with reference TRBV5-4 and TRBJ1-1 gives the whole variable domain ETGVTQSPTHLIKTRGQQVTLRCSSQSGHNTVSWYQQALGQGPQFIFQYYREEENGRGNFPPRFSGLQFPNYSSELNVNALELDDSALYLCASSFPNTEAFFGQGTRLTVV.